The present TCR beta chain was sequenced within a study of blood T cells in healthy people across ages. The V segment lost 6 bases and the J segment 5 bases; nucleotides outside the gene matches: 8. There are 15 residues in the CDR3. Germline assignment: CDR1 MNHEY and CDR2 SVGAGI. The use of a sample-barcoded 5' primer and a J-beta primer mix characterized a second PCR of about 7 to 12 cycles. TCRdb re-called the 5' RACE reads with MiXCR, one entry per CDR3 protein. The table lists 920,000 or so distinct CDR3 sequences, less than 50% of them singletons. This receptor was identified in an older woman in good health. The sample consisted of blood. The V call is TRBV6-5, the J call TRBJ2-1, with 9 nucleotides matching TRBD2. CDR3 sequence reads: CASSYSGSWDNEQFF. The CDR3 region has the DNA TGTGCCAGCAGCTATAGCGGGAGCTGGGACAATGAGCAGTTCTTC.